Listed below are T cell receptor beta chains from one sample, sequenced in a study of OX40 agonist ivuxolimab in advanced cancers. This table comes from immunoSEQ multiplex PCR, and its TCRdb copy is limited to in-frame clones, with some not included. The table includes tens of thousands of clones, around 84% detected once. This material consisted of CD4+ or CD8+ T cells sorted from blood, taken in a trial of the OX40 agonist ivuxolimab. Receptors originate from an adult with an advanced solid tumor such as melanoma, head and neck, liver or kidney cancer. CDR3s include the opening cysteine and the closing phenylalanine or tryptophan. The order of the fields is clone size, V gene, J gene, D gene, CDR3 protein, CDR3 DNA. The D gene is left open where the match is weak. Expanded clones get a size class; other rows say once, few or many, or leave the size out.

NA	TRBV5-8	TRBJ2-7	NA	CASTRGEGLAKIYEQYF	TGTGCCAGCACCCGGGGAGAGGGACTCGCGAAAATTTACGAGCAGTACTTC
NA	TRBV6-5	TRBJ2-5	TRBD1	CASRGTVTETQYF	TGTGCCAGCAGGGGGACAGTAACAGAGACCCAGTACTTC
NA	TRBV9	TRBJ2-4	TRBD1	CASSYGPGGAKNIQYF	TGTGCCAGCAGCTATGGCCCAGGGGGCGCCAAAAACATTCAGTACTTC
few	TRBV30	TRBJ1-1	NA	CAWSAVPAEAFF	TGTGCCTGGAGTGCGGTGCCGGCGGAAGCTTTCTTT
NA	TRBV6-5	TRBJ1-5	TRBD1	CASSYSGQGSNQPQHF	TGTGCCAGCAGTTACTCAGGACAGGGGAGCAATCAGCCCCAGCATTTT
NA	TRBV6-5	TRBJ1-2	NA	CASSYSKGGYTF	TGTGCCAGCAGTTACTCGAAGGGTGGCTACACCTTC
NA	TRBV5-1	TRBJ2-5	TRBD1	CASSLRGRGAGGEETQYF	TGCGCCAGCAGCTTGAGAGGGCGTGGGGCAGGGGGTGAGGAGACCCAGTACTTC
NA	TRBV7-9	TRBJ2-7	NA	CASSFGGSYEQYF	TGTGCCAGCAGCTTCGGAGGTTCCTACGAGCAGTACTTC
NA	TRBV13	TRBJ1-3	NA	CASSPGETGNTMYF	TGTGCCAGCAGCCCCGGGGAGACTGGAAACACCATGTATTTT
NA	TRBV9	TRBJ2-7	NA	CASSRNSYEQYF	TGTGCCAGCAGCCGAAATTCCTACGAGCAGTACTTC
NA	TRBV4-3	TRBJ1-2	NA	CASSRLGVGGYTF	TGCGCCAGCAGCCGACTTGGGGTCGGTGGCTACACCTTC
NA	TRBV30	TRBJ1-6	NA	CAWREPTESLSPLHF	TGTGCCTGGAGGGAACCGACAGAAAGCCTTTCACCCCTCCACTTT
NA	TRBV28	TRBJ2-3	NA	CASRATDTQYF	TGTGCCAGCAGGGCTACAGATACGCAGTATTTT
NA	TRBV4-3	TRBJ2-2	TRBD1	CASSRKTGGSNTGELFF	TGCGCCAGCAGCCGAAAAACAGGGGGCTCTAACACCGGGGAGCTGTTTTTT
NA	TRBV18	TRBJ2-5	NA	CASSPRDSLGAQYF	TGTGCCAGCTCACCCCGGGACTCCCTGGGGGCCCAGTACTTC
NA	TRBV5-1	TRBJ2-7	TRBD1	CASSPGTGGNYEQYF	TGCGCCAGCAGCCCAGGGACAGGGGGAAACTACGAGCAGTACTTC
many	TRBV5-1	TRBJ2-7	NA	CASSGGYEQYF	TGCGCCAGCAGCGGGGGGTACGAGCAGTACTTC
NA	TRBV11-2	TRBJ2-2	TRBD2	CASSLAGGGTGELFF	TGTGCCAGCAGCCTAGCGGGGGGGGGCACCGGGGAGCTGTTTTTT
NA	TRBV5-1	TRBJ1-5	NA	CASSLLGDQPQHF	TGCGCCAGCAGCTTGTTAGGAGATCAGCCCCAGCATTTT
NA	TRBV11-3	TRBJ2-1	TRBD1	CASSATGAPYNEQFF	TGTGCCAGCAGCGCCACAGGGGCACCTTACAATGAGCAGTTCTTC
NA	TRBV30	TRBJ1-2	NA	CAWSTRTAFSVGYTF	TGTGCCTGGAGTACCCGGACAGCCTTTTCGGTGGGCTACACCTTC
once	TRBV11-1	TRBJ2-4	NA	CASSLPSAKNIQYF	TGTGCCAGCAGCTTACCGTCGGCCAAAAACATTCAGTACTTC
NA	TRBV5-7	TRBJ1-5	NA	CASSFPARYSNQPQHF	TGTGCCAGCAGCTTCCCCGCGAGATATAGCAATCAGCCCCAGCATTTT
NA	TRBV7-2	TRBJ2-1	TRBD2	CASSLGTSDYNEQFF	TGTGCCAGCAGCTTAGGGACTAGCGATTACAATGAGCAGTTCTTC
NA	TRBV4-3	TRBJ1-2	NA	CASSQGGAGGYTF	TGCGCCAGCAGCCAAGGGGGAGCTGGGGGCTACACCTTC
NA	TRBV5-6	TRBJ1-5	NA	CASSTGFKDQPQHF	TGTGCCAGCAGCACCGGATTCAAGGATCAGCCCCAGCATTTT
NA	TRBV30	TRBJ1-2	TRBD1	CAWSEEWQGQWGYTF	TGTGCCTGGAGCGAGGAATGGCAGGGACAGTGGGGCTACACCTTC
NA	TRBV14	TRBJ1-1	NA	CASSQSGLFGDTEAFF	TGTGCCAGCAGCCAGAGCGGACTATTTGGGGACACTGAAGCTTTCTTT
NA	TRBV28	TRBJ1-2	NA	CASSFTVTSNYGYTF	TGTGCCAGCAGTTTTACAGTGACCAGTAACTATGGCTACACCTTC
NA	TRBV9	TRBJ2-1	NA	CASSAQGSYNEQFF	TGTGCCAGCAGCGCACAGGGTTCCTACAATGAGCAGTTCTTC
NA	TRBV19	TRBJ2-3	TRBD2	CASSIDRGLAIDTQYF	TGTGCCAGTAGTATAGATAGAGGACTAGCAATAGATACGCAGTATTTT
once	TRBV19	TRBJ1-4	NA	CASRNERSNEKLFF	TGTGCCAGCCGTAACGAAAGGAGTAATGAAAAACTGTTTTTT
NA	TRBV4-3	TRBJ1-2	NA	CASSPDRNYGYTF	TGCGCCAGCAGCCCCGACAGGAACTATGGCTACACCTTC
few	TRBV9	TRBJ1-5	TRBD1	CASSAIDRVDQPQHF	TGTGCCAGCAGCGCAATCGACAGGGTGGATCAGCCCCAGCATTTT
NA	TRBV28	TRBJ1-2	NA	CASSNNYGYTF	TGTGCCAGCAGCAATAACTATGGCTACACCTTC
NA	TRBV19	TRBJ1-2	TRBD1	CASARDREGYTF	TGTGCCAGTGCCCGGGACAGGGAGGGCTACACCTTC
NA	TRBV27	TRBJ1-1	TRBD1	CASRRRTGIMNTEAFF	TGTGCCAGCCGGCGCCGGACAGGGATAATGAACACTGAAGCTTTCTTT
NA	TRBV5-6	TRBJ2-7	TRBD1	CASSWDREGLYEQYF	TGTGCCAGCAGCTGGGACAGGGAAGGACTCTACGAGCAGTACTTC
NA	TRBV4-3	TRBJ2-3	TRBD1	CASSQLRDRGRPDTQYF	TGCGCCAGCAGCCAACTCCGGGACAGGGGGCGTCCAGATACGCAGTATTTT
few	TRBV5-1	TRBJ1-1	NA	CASSPGDPTEAFF	TGCGCCAGCAGCCCCGGGGACCCTACTGAAGCTTTCTTT
NA	TRBV5-1	TRBJ2-3	NA	CASSFFLGRPDTQYF	TGCGCCAGCAGCTTTTTTCTGGGGAGACCAGATACGCAGTATTTT